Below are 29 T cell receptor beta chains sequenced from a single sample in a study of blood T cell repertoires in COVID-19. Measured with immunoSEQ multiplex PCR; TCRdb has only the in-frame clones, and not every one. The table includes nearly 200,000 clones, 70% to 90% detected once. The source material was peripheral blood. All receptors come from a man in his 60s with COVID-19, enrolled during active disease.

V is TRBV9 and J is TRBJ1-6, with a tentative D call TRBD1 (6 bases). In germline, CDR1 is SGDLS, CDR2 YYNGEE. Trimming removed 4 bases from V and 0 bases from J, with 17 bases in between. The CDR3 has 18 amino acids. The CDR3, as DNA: TGTGCCAGCAGCTCCCCCAGGGGCCTCAGCTCCTATAATTCACCCCTCCACTTT. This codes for CASSSPRGLSSYNSPLHF.

CDR3 amino acids: CASRPNGQMNTEAFF. The DNA for the CDR3 is TGTGCCAGCAGACCCAACGGACAGATGAACACTGAAGCTTTCTTT. The chain joins TRBV11-3 to TRBJ1-1; D is perhaps TRBD1 (6 bases). Trimming left V 6 bases short and J 0 bases short, with 14 bases between. There are 15 residues in the CDR3. CDR1 is SGHNT and CDR2 is YENEEA in the germline V gene.

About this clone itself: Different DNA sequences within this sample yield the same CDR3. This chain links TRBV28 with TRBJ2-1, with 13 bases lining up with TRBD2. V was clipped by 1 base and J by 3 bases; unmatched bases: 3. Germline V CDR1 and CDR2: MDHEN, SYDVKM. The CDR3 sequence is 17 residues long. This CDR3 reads CASSLSGTSGIYNEQFF. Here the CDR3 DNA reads TGTGCCAGCAGTTTATCCGGGACTAGCGGGATCTACAATGAGCAGTTCTTC. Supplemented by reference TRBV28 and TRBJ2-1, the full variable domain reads DVKVTQSSRYLVKRTGEKVFLECVQDMDHENMFWYRQDPGLGLRLIYFSYDVKMKEKGDIPEGYSVSREKKERFSLILESASTNQTSMYLCASSLSGTSGIYNEQFFGPGTRLTVL.

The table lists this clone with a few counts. The CDR3 nucleotides are TGTGCCAGCAGCCTTCTCCTAATAGCCGCTAACTATGGCTACACCTTC. As protein: CASSLLLIAANYGYTF. The chain has TRBV5-8 and TRBJ1-2, with D uncertain. Germline lookup yields CDR1 SGHTS and CDR2 YDEGEE. The CDR3 is made up of 16 amino acids. Trimming removed 4 bases from V and 0 bases from J, with 16 bases in between.

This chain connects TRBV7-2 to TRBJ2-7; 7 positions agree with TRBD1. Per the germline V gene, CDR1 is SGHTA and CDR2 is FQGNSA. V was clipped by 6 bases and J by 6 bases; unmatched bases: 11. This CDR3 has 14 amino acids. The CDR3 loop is CASRYHRQGSEQYF. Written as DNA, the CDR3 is TGTGCCAGCAGGTACCACCGACAGGGCTCCGAGCAGTACTTC.

This chain's CDR3 is CASSMTGHSNQPQHF. CDR3 coding DNA: TGTGCCAGCAGCATGACAGGTCATAGCAATCAGCCCCAGCATTTT. This chain connects TRBV21-1 to TRBJ1-5; the listed D gene, TRBD1, was not tested against the DNA. TRBV21-1 is tagged as a pseudogene. This CDR3 spans 15 amino acids.

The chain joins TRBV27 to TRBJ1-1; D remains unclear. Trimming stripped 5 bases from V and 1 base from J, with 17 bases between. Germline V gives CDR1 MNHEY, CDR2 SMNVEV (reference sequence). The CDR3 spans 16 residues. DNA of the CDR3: TGTGCCAGCAGTAGCCACTCACGGGGAAGGAACACTGAAGCTTTCTTT. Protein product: CASSSHSRGRNTEAFF.

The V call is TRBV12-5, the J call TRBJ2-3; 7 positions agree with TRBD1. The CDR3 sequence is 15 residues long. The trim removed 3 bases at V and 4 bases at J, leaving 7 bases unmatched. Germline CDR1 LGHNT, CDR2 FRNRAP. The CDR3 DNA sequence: TGTGCTAGTGGTTTAGGTGGGCAGGGGGCAGATACGCAGTATTTT. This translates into CASGLGGQGADTQYF.

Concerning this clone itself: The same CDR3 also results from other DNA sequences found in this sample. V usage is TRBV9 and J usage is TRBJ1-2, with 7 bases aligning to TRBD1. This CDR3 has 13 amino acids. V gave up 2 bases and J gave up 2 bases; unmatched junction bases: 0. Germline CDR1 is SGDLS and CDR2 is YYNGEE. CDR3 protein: CASSVDRNYGYTF. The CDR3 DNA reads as TGTGCCAGCAGCGTGGACAGGAACTATGGCTACACCTTC.

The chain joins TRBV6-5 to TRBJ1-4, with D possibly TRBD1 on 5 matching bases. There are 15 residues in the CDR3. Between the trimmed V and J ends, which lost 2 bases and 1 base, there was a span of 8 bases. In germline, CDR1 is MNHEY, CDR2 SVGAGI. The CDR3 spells CASSYHQGTNEKLFF. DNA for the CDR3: TGTGCCAGCAGTTACCATCAGGGAACTAATGAAAAACTGTTTTTT.

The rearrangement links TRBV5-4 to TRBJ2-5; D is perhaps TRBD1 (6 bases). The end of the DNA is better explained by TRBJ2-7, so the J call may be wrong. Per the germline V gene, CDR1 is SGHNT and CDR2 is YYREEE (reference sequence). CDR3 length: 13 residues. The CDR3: CASTTDRAYEQYF. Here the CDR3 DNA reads TGTGCCAGCACCACGGACAGAGCCTACGAGCAGTACTTC.

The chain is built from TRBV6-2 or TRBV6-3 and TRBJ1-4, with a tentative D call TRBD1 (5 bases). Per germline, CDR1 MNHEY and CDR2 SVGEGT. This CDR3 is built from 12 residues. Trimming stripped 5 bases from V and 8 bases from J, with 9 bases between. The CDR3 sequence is CASSTGGEKLFF. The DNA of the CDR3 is TGTGCCAGCAGTACGGGGGGGGAAAAACTGTTTTTT.

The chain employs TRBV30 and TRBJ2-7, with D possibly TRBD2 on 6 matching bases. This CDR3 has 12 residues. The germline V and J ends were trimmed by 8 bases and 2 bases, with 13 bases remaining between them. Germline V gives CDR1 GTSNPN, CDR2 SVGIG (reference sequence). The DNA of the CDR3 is TGTGCCGCTGGGAGGCAGACCTACGAGCAGTACTTC. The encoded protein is CAAGRQTYEQYF.

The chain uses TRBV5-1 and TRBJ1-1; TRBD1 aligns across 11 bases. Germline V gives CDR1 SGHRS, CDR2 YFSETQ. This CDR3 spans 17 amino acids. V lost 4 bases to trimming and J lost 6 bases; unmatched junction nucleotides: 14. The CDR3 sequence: CASSEPGQGVLHAEAFF. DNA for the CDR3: TGCGCCAGCAGCGAACCGGGACAGGGGGTTTTGCATGCTGAAGCTTTCTTT.

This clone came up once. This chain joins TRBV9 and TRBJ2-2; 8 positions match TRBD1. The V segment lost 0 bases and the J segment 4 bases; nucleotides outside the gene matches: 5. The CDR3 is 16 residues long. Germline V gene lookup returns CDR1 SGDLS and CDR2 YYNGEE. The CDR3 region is CASSVAQGAGTGELFF. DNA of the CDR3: TGTGCCAGCAGCGTAGCTCAGGGGGCAGGCACCGGGGAGCTGTTTTTT.

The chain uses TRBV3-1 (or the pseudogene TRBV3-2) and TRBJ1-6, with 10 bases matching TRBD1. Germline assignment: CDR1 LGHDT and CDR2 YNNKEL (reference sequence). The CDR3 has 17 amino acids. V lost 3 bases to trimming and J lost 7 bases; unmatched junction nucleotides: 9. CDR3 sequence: CASSQATGGAGNSPLHF. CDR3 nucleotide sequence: TGTGCCAGCAGCCAGGCGACAGGGGGCGCGGGGAATTCACCCCTCCACTTT.

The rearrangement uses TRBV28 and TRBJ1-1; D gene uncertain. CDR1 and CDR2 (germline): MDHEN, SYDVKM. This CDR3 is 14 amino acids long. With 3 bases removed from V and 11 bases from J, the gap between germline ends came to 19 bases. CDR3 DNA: TGTGCCAGCAGTTTGACGGCCGGGTCTGTTGGGGCTTTCTTT. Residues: CASSLTAGSVGAFF.

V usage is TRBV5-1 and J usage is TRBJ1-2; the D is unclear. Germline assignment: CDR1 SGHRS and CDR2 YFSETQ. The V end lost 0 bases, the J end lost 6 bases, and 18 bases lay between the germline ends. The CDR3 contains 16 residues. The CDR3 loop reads CASSLAHTRPEDGYTF. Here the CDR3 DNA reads TGCGCCAGCAGCTTGGCCCATACACGGCCGGAGGATGGCTACACCTTC.

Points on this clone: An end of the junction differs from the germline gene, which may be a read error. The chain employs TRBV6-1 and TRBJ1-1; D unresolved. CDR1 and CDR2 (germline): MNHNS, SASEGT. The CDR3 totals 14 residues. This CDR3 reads CASREAPQNTEAFF. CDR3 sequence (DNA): TGTGCCAGCAGAGAAGCCCCCCAGAACACTGAAGCTTTCTTT.

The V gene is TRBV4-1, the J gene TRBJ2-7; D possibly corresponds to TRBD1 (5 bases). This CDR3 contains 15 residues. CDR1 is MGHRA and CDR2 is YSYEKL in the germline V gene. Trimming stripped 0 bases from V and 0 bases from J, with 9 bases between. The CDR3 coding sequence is TGCGCCAGCAGCCAAGATGGGGCCAGCTCCTACGAGCAGTACTTC. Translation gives CASSQDGASSYEQYF.

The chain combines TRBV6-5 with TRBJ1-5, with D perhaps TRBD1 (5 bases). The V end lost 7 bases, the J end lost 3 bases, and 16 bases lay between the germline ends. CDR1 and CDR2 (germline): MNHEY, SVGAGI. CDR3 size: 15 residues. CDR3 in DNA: TGTGCCAGCAACTACTATGGACAAAACAATCAGCCCCAGCATTTT. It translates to CASNYYGQNNQPQHF.

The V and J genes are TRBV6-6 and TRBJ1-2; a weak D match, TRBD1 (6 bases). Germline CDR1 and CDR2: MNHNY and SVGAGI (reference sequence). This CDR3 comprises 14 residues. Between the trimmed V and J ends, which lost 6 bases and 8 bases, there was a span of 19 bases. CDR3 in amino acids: CASRPNGDIFGYTF. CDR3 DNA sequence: TGTGCCAGCAGACCTAACGGGGACATTTTCGGCTACACCTTC.

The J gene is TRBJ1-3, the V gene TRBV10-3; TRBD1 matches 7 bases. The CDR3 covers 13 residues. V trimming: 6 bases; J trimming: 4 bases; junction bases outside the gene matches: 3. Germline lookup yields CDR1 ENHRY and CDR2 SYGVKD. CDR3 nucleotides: TGTGCCATCAGAGGGGACAGCGGAAACACCATATATTTT. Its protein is CAIRGDSGNTIYF.

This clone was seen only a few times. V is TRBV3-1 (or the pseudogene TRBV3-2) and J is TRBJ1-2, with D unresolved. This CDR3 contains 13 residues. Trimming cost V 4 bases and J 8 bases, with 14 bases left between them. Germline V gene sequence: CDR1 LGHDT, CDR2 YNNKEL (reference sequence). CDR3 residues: CASSPGGVSGYTF. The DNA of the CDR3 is TGTGCCAGCAGCCCCGGCGGGGTTTCGGGCTACACCTTC.

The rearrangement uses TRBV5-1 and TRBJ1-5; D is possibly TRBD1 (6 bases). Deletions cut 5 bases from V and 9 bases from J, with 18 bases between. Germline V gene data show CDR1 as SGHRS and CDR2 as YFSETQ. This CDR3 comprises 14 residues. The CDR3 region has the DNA TGCGCCAGCAGTTCAGGGGAGTGGGCTTCGCCCCAGCATTTT. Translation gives CASSSGEWASPQHF.

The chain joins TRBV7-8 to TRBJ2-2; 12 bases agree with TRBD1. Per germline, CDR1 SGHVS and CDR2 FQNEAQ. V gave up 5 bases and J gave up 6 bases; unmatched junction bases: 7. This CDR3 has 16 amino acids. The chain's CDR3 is CASSTWGQGAAGELFF. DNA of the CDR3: TGTGCCAGCAGCACTTGGGGACAGGGGGCGGCCGGGGAGCTGTTTTTT.

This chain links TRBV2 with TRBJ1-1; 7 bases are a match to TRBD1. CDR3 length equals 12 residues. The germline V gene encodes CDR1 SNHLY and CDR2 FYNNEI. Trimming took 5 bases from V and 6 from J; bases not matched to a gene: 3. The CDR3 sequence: CASSLTGPEAFF. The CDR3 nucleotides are TGTGCCAGCAGTTTGACAGGGCCTGAAGCTTTCTTT.

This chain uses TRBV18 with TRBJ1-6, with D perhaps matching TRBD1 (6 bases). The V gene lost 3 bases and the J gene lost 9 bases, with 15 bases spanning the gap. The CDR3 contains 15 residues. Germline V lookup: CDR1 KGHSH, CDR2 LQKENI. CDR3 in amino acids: CASSPKQGTPSPLHF. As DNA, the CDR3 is TGTGCCAGCTCACCTAAACAGGGAACACCTTCACCCCTCCACTTT.

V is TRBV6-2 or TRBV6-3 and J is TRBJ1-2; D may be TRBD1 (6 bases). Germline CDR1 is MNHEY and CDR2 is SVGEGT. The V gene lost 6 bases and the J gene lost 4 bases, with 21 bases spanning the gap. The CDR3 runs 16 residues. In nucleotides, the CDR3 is TGTGCCAGCAGCTTATCCGGCAGGGGCCACCTCTATGGCTACACCTTC. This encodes CASSLSGRGHLYGYTF.